This TCR beta chain was documented in a study of blood T cell repertoires in COVID-19. Whole-study context: PBMCs, B-cell-depleted T cells, or T cells provided the cDNA or gDNA that made up the material.

The method was immunoSEQ multiplex PCR; TCRdb's version includes in-frame clones alone and lacks a portion of them. This table holds approximately 300,000 clones, 80% to 90% found once. Sequencing input: peripheral blood. This TCR came from a woman between 45 and 65 years old with acute or convalescent COVID-19.

CDR3 bases: TGTGCCAGCTCACCAGGATGGGGCCGGGGAAACACCATATATTTT. Its translation is CASSPGWGRGNTIYF. The chain has TRBV18 and TRBJ1-3, with D maybe TRBD1 (5 bases). Germline CDR1 is KGHSH and CDR2 is LQKENI. The CDR3 is made up of 15 amino acids. Between the trimmed V and J ends, which lost 2 bases and 4 bases, there was a span of 12 bases.